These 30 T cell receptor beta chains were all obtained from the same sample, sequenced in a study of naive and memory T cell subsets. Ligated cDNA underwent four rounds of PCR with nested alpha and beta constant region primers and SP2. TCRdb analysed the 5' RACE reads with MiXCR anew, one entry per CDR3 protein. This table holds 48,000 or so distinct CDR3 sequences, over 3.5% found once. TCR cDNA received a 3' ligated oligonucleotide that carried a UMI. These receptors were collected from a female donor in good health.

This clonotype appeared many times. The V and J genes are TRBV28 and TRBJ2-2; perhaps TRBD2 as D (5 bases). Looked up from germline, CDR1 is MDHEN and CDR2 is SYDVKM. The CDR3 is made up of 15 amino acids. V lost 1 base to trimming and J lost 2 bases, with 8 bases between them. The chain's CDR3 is CASSLLRVNTGELFF. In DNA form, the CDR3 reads TGTGCCAGCAGTTTATTGCGGGTTAACACCGGGGAGCTGTTTTTT. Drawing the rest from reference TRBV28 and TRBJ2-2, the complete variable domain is DVKVTQSSRYLVKRTGEKVFLECVQDMDHENMFWYRQDPGLGLRLIYFSYDVKMKEKGDIPEGYSVSREKKERFSLILESASTNQTSMYLCASSLLRVNTGELFFGEGSRLTVL.

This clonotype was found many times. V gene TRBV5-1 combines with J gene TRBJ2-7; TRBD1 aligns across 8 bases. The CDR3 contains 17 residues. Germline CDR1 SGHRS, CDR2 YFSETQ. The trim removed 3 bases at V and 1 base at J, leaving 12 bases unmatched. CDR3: CASSSVPTGGSSYEQYF. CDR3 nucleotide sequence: TGCGCCAGCAGCTCCGTCCCAACAGGGGGGAGTTCCTACGAGCAGTACTTC.

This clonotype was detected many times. This chain's CDR3 is CASSPGGDRQTYGYTF. DNA for the CDR3: TGTGCCAGCTCACCCGGAGGGGACAGGCAGACCTATGGCTACACCTTC. The chain recombines TRBV18 with TRBJ1-2; TRBD1 aligns across 8 bases. The V and J ends lost 3 bases and 4 bases, in that order; junction bases with no gene match: 10. From germline, CDR1 is KGHSH and CDR2 LQKENI. The CDR3 is 16 amino acids.

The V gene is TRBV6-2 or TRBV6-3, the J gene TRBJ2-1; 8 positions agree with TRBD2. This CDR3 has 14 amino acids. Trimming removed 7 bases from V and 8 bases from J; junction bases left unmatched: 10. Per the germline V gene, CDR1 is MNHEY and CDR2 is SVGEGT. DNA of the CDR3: TGTGCCAGCAATGAACCGGGAGGGGAGTATGAGCAGTTCTTC. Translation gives CASNEPGGEYEQFF.

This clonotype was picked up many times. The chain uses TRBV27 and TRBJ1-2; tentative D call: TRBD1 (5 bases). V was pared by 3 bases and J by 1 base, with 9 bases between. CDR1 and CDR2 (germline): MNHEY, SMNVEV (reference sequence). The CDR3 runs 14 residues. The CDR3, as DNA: TGTGCCAGCAGTTTGGCGGGGGATAACTATGGCTACACCTTC. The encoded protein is CASSLAGDNYGYTF.

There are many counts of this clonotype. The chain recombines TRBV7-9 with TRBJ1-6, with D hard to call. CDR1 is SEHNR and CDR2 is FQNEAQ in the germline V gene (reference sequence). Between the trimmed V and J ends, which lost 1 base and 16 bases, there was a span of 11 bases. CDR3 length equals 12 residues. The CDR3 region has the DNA TGTGCCAGCAGCTTAGGAGGGTTTCGTCTCCACTTT. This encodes CASSLGGFRLHF.

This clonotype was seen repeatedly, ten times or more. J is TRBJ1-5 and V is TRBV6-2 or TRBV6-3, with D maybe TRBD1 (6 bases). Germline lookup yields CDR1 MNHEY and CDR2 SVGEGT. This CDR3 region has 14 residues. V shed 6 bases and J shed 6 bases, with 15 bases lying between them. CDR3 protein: CASRARGGTQPQHF. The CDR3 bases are TGTGCCAGCAGGGCCAGGGGAGGGACTCAGCCCCAGCATTTT.

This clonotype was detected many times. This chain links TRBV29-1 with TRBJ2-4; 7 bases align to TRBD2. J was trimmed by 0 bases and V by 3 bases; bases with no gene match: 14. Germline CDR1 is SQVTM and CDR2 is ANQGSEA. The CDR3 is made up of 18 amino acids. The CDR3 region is CSVEGGGLHEVAKNIQYF. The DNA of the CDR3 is TGCAGCGTTGAGGGGGGAGGGCTACATGAGGTAGCCAAAAACATTCAGTACTTC.

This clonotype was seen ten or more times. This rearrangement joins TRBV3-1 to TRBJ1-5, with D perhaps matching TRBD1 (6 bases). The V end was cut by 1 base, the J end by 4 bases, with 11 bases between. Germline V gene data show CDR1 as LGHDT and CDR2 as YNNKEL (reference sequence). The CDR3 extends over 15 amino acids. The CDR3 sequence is CASSQVHQGNQPQHF. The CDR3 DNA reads TGTGCCAGCAGCCAAGTTCATCAGGGGAATCAGCCCCAGCATTTT. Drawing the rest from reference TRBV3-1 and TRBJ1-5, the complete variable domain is DTAVSQTPKYLVTQMGNDKSIKCEQNLGHDTMYWYKQDSKKFLKIMFSYNNKELIINETVPNRFSPKSPDKAHLNLHINSLELGDSAVYFCASSQVHQGNQPQHFGDGTRLSIL.

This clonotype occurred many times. The CDR3 nucleotides read TGTGCCAGCAGTTTCGGGGGAGGAACAGATACGCAGTATTTT. The encoded protein is CASSFGGGTDTQYF. The rearrangement uses TRBV27 and TRBJ2-3, with D perhaps matching TRBD2 (6 bases). Germline assignment: CDR1 MNHEY and CDR2 SMNVEV (reference sequence). V lost 3 bases to trimming and J lost 3 bases, with 10 bases between them. CDR3 size: 14 residues.

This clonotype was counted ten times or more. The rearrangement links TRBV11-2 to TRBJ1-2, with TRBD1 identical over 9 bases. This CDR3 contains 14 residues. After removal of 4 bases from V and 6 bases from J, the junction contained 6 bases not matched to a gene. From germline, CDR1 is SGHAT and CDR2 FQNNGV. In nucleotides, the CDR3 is TGTGCCAGCAGCTCCAGGGACAGGGATAATGGCTACACCTTC. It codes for CASSSRDRDNGYTF.

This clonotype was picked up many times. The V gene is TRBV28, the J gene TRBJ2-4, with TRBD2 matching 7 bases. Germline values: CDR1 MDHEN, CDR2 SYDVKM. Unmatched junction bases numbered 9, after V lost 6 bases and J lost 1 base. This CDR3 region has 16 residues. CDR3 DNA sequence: TGTGCCAGCAGCCACAGCGGCGGGGGTGCCAAAAACATTCAGTACTTC. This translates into CASSHSGGGAKNIQYF.

In DNA, the CDR3 is TGTGCCAGCAGCTTGGGTCTAGCGGGAGGGGATTACGAGCAGTACTTC. This sequence encodes CASSLGLAGGDYEQYF. V and J are TRBV5-4 and TRBJ2-7, with 12 positions matching TRBD2. This CDR3 has 16 residues. V shed 0 bases and J 4 bases; nucleotides not matched to a gene: 5. Germline-derived CDR1 and CDR2 are SGHNT and YYREEE (reference sequence).

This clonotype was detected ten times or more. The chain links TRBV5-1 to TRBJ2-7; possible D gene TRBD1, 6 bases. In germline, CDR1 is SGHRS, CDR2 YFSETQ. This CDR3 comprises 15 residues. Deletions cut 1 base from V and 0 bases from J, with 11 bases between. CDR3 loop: CASSLYGDNSYEQYF. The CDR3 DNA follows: TGCGCCAGCAGCTTGTACGGGGACAACTCCTACGAGCAGTACTTC.

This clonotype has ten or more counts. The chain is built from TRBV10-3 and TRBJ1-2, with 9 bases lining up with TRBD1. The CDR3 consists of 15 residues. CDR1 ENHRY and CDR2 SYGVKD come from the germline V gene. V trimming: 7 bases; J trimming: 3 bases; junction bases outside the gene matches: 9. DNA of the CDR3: TGTGCCATCACTCGCTATACAGGGGGCGACTATGGCTACACCTTC. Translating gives CAITRYTGGDYGYTF.

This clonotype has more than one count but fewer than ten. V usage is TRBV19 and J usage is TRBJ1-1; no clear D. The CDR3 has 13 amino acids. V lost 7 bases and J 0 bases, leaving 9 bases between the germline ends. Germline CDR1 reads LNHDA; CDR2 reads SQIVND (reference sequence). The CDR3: CASMSSMNTEAFF. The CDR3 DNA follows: TGTGCCAGTATGAGCAGCATGAACACTGAAGCTTTCTTT.

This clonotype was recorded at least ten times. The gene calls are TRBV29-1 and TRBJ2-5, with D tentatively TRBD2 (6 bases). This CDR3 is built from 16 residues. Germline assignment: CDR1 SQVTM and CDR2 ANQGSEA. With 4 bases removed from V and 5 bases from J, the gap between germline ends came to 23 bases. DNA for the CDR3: TGCAGCGTTGGGCGAGGGGCTAGCGCGGGTTGGGAGACCCAGTACTTC. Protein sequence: CSVGRGASAGWETQYF.

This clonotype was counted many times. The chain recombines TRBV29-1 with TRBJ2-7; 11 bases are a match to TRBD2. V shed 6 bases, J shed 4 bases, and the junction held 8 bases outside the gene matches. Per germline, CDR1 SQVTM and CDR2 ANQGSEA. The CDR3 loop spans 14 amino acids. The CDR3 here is CSVVLTSGAYEQYF. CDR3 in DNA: TGCAGCGTGGTCCTGACTAGCGGGGCTTACGAGCAGTACTTC.

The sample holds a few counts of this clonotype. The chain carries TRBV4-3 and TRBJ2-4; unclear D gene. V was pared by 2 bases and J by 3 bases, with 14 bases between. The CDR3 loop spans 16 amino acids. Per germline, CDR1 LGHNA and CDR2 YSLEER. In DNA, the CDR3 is TGCGCCAGCAGCCAAAACATCCGGCTGGGCAAAAACATTCAGTACTTC. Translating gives CASSQNIRLGKNIQYF.

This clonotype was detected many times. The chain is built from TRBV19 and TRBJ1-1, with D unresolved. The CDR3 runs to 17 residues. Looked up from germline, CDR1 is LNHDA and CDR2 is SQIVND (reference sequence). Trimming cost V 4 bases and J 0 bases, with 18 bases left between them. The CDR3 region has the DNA TGTGCCAGTAGTACCGCACCCAAGGGTCATATGAACACTGAAGCTTTCTTT. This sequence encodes CASSTAPKGHMNTEAFF.

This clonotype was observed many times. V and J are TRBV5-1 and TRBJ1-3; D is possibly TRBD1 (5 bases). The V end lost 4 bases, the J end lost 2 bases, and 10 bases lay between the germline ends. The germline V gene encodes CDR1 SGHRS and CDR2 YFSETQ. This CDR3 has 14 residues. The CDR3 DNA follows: TGCGCCAGCAGCGTTAGGGGTACTGGAAACACCATATATTTT. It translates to CASSVRGTGNTIYF.

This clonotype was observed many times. The CDR3 sequence: CASSYSTGASGASSYEQYF. The CDR3 region has the DNA TGTGCCAGCAGTTACTCGACCGGGGCTAGCGGCGCCTCTTCCTACGAGCAGTACTTC. The chain joins TRBV6-5 to TRBJ2-7, with 7 bases lining up with TRBD2. Germline trimming cut 0 bases from V and 1 base from J; bases unmatched to any gene: 15. Germline V gives CDR1 MNHEY, CDR2 SVGAGI. This CDR3 contains 19 residues.

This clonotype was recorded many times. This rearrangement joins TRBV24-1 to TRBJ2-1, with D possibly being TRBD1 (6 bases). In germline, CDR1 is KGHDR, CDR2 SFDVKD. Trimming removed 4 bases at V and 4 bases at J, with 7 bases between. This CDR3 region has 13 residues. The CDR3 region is CATSEGAYNEQFF. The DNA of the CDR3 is TGTGCCACCAGTGAGGGGGCTTACAATGAGCAGTTCTTC.

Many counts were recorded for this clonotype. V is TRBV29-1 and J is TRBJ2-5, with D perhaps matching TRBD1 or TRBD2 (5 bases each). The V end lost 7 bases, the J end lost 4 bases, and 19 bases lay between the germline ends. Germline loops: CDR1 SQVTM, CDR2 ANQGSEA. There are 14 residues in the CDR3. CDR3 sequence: CSARDGRGIETQYF. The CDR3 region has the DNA TGCAGCGCTCGGGACGGCCGAGGGATAGAGACCCAGTACTTC. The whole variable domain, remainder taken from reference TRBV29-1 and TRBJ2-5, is SAVISQKPSRDICQRGTSLTIQCQVDSQVTMMFWYRQQPGQSLTLIATANQGSEATYESGFVIDKFPISRPNLTFSTLTVSNMSPEDSSIYLCSARDGRGIETQYFGPGTRLLVL.

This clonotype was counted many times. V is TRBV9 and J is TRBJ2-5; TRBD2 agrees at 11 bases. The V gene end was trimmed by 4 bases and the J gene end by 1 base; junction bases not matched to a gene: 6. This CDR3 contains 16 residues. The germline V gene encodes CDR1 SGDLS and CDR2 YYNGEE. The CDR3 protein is CASSSRLAGIQETQYF. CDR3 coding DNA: TGTGCCAGCAGCTCCAGACTAGCGGGGATCCAAGAGACCCAGTACTTC.

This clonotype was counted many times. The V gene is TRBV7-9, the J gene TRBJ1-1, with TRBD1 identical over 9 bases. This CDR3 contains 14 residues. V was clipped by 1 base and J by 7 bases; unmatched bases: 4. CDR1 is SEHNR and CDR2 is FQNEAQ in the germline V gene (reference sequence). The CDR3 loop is CASSLGGQGNEAFF. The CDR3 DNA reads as TGTGCCAGCAGCTTAGGGGGACAGGGAAATGAAGCTTTCTTT.

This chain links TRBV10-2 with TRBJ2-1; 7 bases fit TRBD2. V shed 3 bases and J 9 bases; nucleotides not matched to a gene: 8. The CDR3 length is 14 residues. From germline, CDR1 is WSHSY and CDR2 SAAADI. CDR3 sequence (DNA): TGCGCCAGCAGTGATCCGGGACTAACCGGTGAGCAGTTCTTC. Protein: CASSDPGLTGEQFF.

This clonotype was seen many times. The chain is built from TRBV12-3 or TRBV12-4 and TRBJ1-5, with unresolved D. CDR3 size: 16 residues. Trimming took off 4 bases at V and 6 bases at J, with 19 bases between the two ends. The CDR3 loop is CASSYAGGSLGQPQHF. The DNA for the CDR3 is TGTGCCAGCAGTTATGCCGGAGGCTCCCTTGGTCAGCCCCAGCATTTT.

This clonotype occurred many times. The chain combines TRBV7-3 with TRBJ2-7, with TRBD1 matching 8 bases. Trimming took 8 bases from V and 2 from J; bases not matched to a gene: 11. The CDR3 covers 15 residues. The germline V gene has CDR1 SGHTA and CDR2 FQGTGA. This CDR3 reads CASRASSGGPYEQYF. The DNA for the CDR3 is TGTGCCAGCCGCGCTTCGTCAGGGGGCCCCTACGAGCAGTACTTC.

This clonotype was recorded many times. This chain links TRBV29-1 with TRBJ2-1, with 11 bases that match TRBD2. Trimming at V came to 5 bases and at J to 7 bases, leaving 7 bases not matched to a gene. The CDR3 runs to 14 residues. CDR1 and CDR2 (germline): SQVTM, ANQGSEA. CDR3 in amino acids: CSVIRLAGRNEQFF. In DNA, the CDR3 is TGCAGCGTTATCAGACTAGCGGGAAGGAATGAGCAGTTCTTC.